The 22 T cell receptor beta chains reported below all come from one sample, sequenced in a study of T-cell memory formation after mild COVID-19. MiXCR was run by TCRdb on the 5' RACE reads, yielding one entry per CDR3 protein. The sample lists around 530,000 distinct CDR3 sequences; 20% to 25% were seen once. Source material: PBMCs or a T cell subset sorted from them (not recorded which). Every receptor here comes from an adult woman who had mild COVID-19 (a few samples of this study predate the infection). Cell type and time point are not known.

V and J are TRBV30 and TRBJ2-1; D gene unclear. The germline V and J ends were trimmed by 0 bases and 6 bases, with 3 bases remaining between them. The CDR3 extends over 11 amino acids. Per germline, CDR1 GTSNPN and CDR2 SVGIG (reference sequence). CDR3 coding DNA: TGTGCCTGGAGTGTAACCAATGAGCAGTTCTTC. This gives the protein CAWSVTNEQFF.

This clonotype was seen only a few times. The chain couples TRBV12-5 to TRBJ1-1; D gene unclear. V shed 6 bases and J shed 1 base, with 12 bases lying between them. Germline-derived CDR1 and CDR2 are LGHNT and FRNRAP. This CDR3 is built from 14 residues. CDR3 amino acids: CASGPGFPNTEAFF. The DNA for the CDR3 is TGTGCTAGTGGCCCGGGATTCCCGAACACTGAAGCTTTCTTT.

In its sample, this clonotype was seen a few times. The rearrangement joins TRBV5-1 to TRBJ2-7; D is uncertain. Deletions cut 0 bases from V and 2 bases from J, with 9 bases between. CDR1 and CDR2 (germline): SGHRS, YFSETQ. The CDR3 has 14 amino acids. Here the CDR3 reads CASSLEPETYEQYF. The CDR3 DNA sequence: TGCGCCAGCAGCTTGGAGCCCGAGACCTACGAGCAGTACTTC.

This clonotype was seen repeatedly, ten times or more. The J gene is TRBJ2-7, the V gene TRBV19; TRBD2 might be the D (5 bases). CDR1 and CDR2 (germline): LNHDA, SQIVND (reference sequence). V dropped 8 bases and J dropped 6 bases, with 14 bases sitting between them. The CDR3 is 12 amino acids. The CDR3 region is CASSHGGGEQYF. CDR3 bases: TGTGCCAGTTCCCACGGTGGAGGCGAGCAGTACTTC.

Written as DNA, the CDR3 is TGCAGTGCCCAAGTTGGGGCAACTAATGAAAAACTGTTTTTT. Amino acids: CSAQVGATNEKLFF. The rearrangement links TRBV20-1 to TRBJ1-4; D is uncertain. The V gene lost 6 bases and the J gene lost 0 bases, with 11 bases spanning the gap. Looked up from germline, CDR1 is DFQATT and CDR2 is SNEGSKA (reference sequence). CDR3 length equals 14 residues.

This clonotype turned up a few times. The V gene is TRBV6-5, the J gene TRBJ2-2, with 7 bases identical to TRBD2. The CDR3 contains 16 residues. CDR1 is MNHEY, CDR2 SVGAGI, per germline. J gave up 1 base and V 6 bases, and 8 bases lay outside the gene matches. The CDR3 protein is CASSYTLAVNTGELFF. The CDR3 DNA follows: TGTGCCAGCAGCTATACGCTAGCGGTGAACACCGGGGAGCTGTTTTTT.

There are a few counts of this clonotype. The gene calls are TRBV6-5 and TRBJ2-1; D possibly corresponds to TRBD2 (7 bases). Germline CDR1 MNHEY, CDR2 SVGAGI. The CDR3 has 16 residues. The V and J ends lost 4 bases and 0 bases respectively, with 13 bases between them. This CDR3 reads CASSSRGPSSYNEQFF. DNA of the CDR3: TGTGCCAGCAGTTCGCGGGGGCCGAGCTCCTACAATGAGCAGTTCTTC.

The chain carries TRBV20-1 and TRBJ2-7; 11 bases match TRBD1. CDR3 length equals 14 residues. Germline V gene data show CDR1 as DFQATT and CDR2 as SNEGSKA (reference sequence). J lost 9 bases, V lost 4 bases, and 11 bases had no gene match. CDR3 in DNA: TGCAGTGCTACGGACAGGGGGCGAACTTCAAGGCAGTACTTC. Its protein is CSATDRGRTSRQYF.

V and J are TRBV7-2 and TRBJ1-1; 9 nucleotides align to TRBD1. The CDR3 sequence is 14 residues long. Germline V lookup: CDR1 SGHTA, CDR2 FQGNSA. Trimming cost V 5 bases and J 4 bases; bases outside gene matches: 5. The CDR3 DNA reads TGTGCCAGCAGCCCTCCGGACAGGGGCACTGAAGCTTTCTTT. The encoded protein is CASSPPDRGTEAFF.

The chain links TRBV20-1 to TRBJ2-1; D uncertain. Between the trimmed V and J ends, which lost 4 bases and 7 bases, there was a span of 14 bases. Per germline, CDR1 DFQATT and CDR2 SNEGSKA (reference sequence). The CDR3 totals 13 residues. CDR3 loop: CSATISPQNEQFF. The CDR3 DNA is TGCAGTGCTACCATTAGCCCCCAGAATGAGCAGTTCTTC.

Notes on this clonotype: One end of the junction fails to match germline, which may point to a read error. The chain carries TRBV27 and TRBJ1-1; no definite D call. Per germline, CDR1 MNHEY and CDR2 SMNVEV (reference sequence). This CDR3 has 18 residues. The chain's CDR3 is CASSLLTVGEGPNSEAFF. CDR3 DNA sequence: TGTGCCAGCAGTTTATTAACGGTCGGGGAAGGGCCGAACTCTGAAGCTTTCTTT.

This clonotype was found a few times. The chain has TRBV7-9 and TRBJ2-2; possible D gene TRBD1, 8 bases. Germline V gene sequence: CDR1 SEHNR, CDR2 FQNEAQ (reference sequence). V shed 4 bases and J shed 6 bases, with 18 bases lying between them. The CDR3 spans 16 residues. DNA of the CDR3: TGTGCCAGCAGCTCGTGGACAGGGACTAAGGCCGGGGAGCTGTTTTTT. Protein: CASSSWTGTKAGELFF.

The J gene is TRBJ2-1, the V gene TRBV7-3; TRBD2 agrees at 8 bases. Germline loops: CDR1 SGHTA, CDR2 FQGTGA. V gave up 5 bases and J gave up 2 bases; unmatched junction bases: 5. This CDR3 has 15 amino acids. The CDR3 spells CASSRSGATYNEQFF. In DNA, the CDR3 is TGTGCCAGCAGCCGTAGCGGGGCGACCTACAATGAGCAGTTCTTC.

This clonotype showed up just a few times. This chain links TRBV29-1 with TRBJ2-2; the D gene is possibly TRBD1 (6 bases). V dropped 0 bases and J dropped 4 bases, with 15 bases sitting between them. Germline V gives CDR1 SQVTM, CDR2 ANQGSEA. The CDR3 contains 16 residues. The CDR3 protein is CSVEDSRDTATGELFF. CDR3 nucleotide sequence: TGCAGCGTTGAAGACTCAAGGGACACTGCCACCGGGGAGCTGTTTTTT.

This clonotype was counted only a few times. The rearrangement uses TRBV6-2 or TRBV6-3 and TRBJ1-5; 10 bases align to TRBD1. CDR3 length equals 17 residues. V trimming: 0 bases; J trimming: 7 bases; junction bases outside the gene matches: 9. The V gene's germline CDR1 is MNHEY and CDR2 SVGEGT. Here the CDR3 reads CASSYSIGTGDYQPQHF. CDR3 DNA sequence: TGTGCCAGCAGTTACTCGATTGGGACAGGGGATTACCAGCCCCAGCATTTT.

V usage is TRBV20-1 and J usage is TRBJ2-1; D might be TRBD2 (6 bases). The germline CDR1 and CDR2 sequences are DFQATT and SNEGSKA (reference sequence). The CDR3 is made up of 13 amino acids. Trimming removed 6 bases from V and 4 bases from J, with 13 bases in between. CDR3 amino acids: CSALRLDYNEQFF. CDR3 sequence (DNA): TGCAGTGCGCTACGACTAGATTACAATGAGCAGTTCTTC.

This clonotype was picked up a small number of times. The V and J genes are TRBV10-3 and TRBJ2-5; TRBD2 aligns across 8 bases. CDR1 is ENHRY and CDR2 is SYGVKD in the germline V gene. The CDR3 covers 14 residues. The trim removed 4 bases at V and 4 bases at J, leaving 5 bases unmatched. CDR3 nucleotide sequence: TGTGCCATCAGTGCAAGCGGGAGAGGAGAGACCCAGTACTTC. This codes for CAISASGRGETQYF.

The chain uses TRBV3-1 and TRBJ1-3; TRBD1 might be the D (6 bases). Looked up from germline, CDR1 is LGHDT and CDR2 is YNNKEL (reference sequence). The CDR3 consists of 16 residues. V lost 4 bases to trimming and J lost 6 bases, with 19 bases between them. CDR3 nucleotide sequence: TGTGCCAGCAGCCGCCCGGCCGGCACAGGGAAAAACACCATATATTTT. It codes for CASSRPAGTGKNTIYF.

The chain links TRBV7-9 to TRBJ2-1; maybe TRBD1 (6 bases). V lost 5 bases, J lost 8 bases, and 22 bases lay in between. The CDR3 loop spans 16 amino acids. In germline, CDR1 is SEHNR, CDR2 FQNEAQ (reference sequence). CDR3 bases: TGTGCCAGCAGCCACCGGGACATGTCGTCTGTGGATGAGCAGTTCTTC. It translates to CASSHRDMSSVDEQFF.

This chain uses TRBV6-6 with TRBJ2-7, with 9 positions matching TRBD2. V trimming: 2 bases; J trimming: 3 bases; junction bases outside the gene matches: 8. This CDR3 is 16 amino acids long. The germline V gene encodes CDR1 MNHNY and CDR2 SVGAGI (reference sequence). The CDR3 bases are TGTGCCAGCAGTTACGAACGACTAGCGGTAAACTACGAGCAGTACTTC. Translated: CASSYERLAVNYEQYF.

This clonotype was detected only a few times. V gene TRBV29-1 combines with J gene TRBJ2-1; no reliable D call. The CDR3 spans 10 residues. The V gene's germline CDR1 is SQVTM and CDR2 ANQGSEA. Trimming shortened V by 4 bases and J by 8 bases, and 6 bases separated the two germline ends. The CDR3 region has the DNA TGCAGCGTTGTCAGAGATGAGCAGTTCTTC. As protein: CSVVRDEQFF.

This clonotype was observed a few times. J is TRBJ2-1 and V is TRBV13; perhaps TRBD1 as D (6 bases). The germline V and J ends were trimmed by 5 bases and 0 bases, with 11 bases remaining between them. This CDR3 comprises 15 residues. Germline lookup yields CDR1 PRHDT and CDR2 FYEKMQ (reference sequence). The CDR3 DNA sequence: TGTGCCAGCAGCGGGACACCGAGCTCCTACAATGAGCAGTTCTTC. It is translated as CASSGTPSSYNEQFF.